Only one count was recorded for the clone carrying this TCR beta chain. The antigen is undetermined. Time point specified: pre-sensitization, week 0. Treatment noted: therapeutic diphenylcyclopropenone sensitization with weekly scalp DPC. The data derive from a study of human T cells and chemical hapten exposure. Study at large: Upper-back patches of 0.01% DPC were read at 6 days. Study-wide results and limits: Patch test score tracked positively with PT1 expanded TCR counts.

Per the germline V gene, CDR1 is SQVTM and CDR2 is ANQGSEA. The CDR3 consists of 12 residues. V was cut by 6 bases and J by 2 bases, with 10 bases left in between. TCRdb reprocessed the RACE reads with MiXCR, giving one entry per CDR3 protein. The table lists about 42,000 distinct CDR3 sequences, around 11% of them singletons. This clonotype was sampled from a woman aged 30 to 39 with alopecia areata. Some clones in this sample may be carry-over from other donors' samples. Sequenced here: whole blood, sampled in connection with sensitization to the hapten diphenylcyclopropenone (DPC). The chain is built from TRBV29-1 and TRBJ2-5, with D tentatively TRBD1 (5 bases). CDR3 bases: TGCAGCGTAACGACAGCGCAAGAGACCCAGTACTTC. This encodes CSVTTAQETQYF.